These 31 T cell receptor beta chains were all obtained from the same sample, sequenced in a study of T-cell reconstitution after alpha-beta-depleted transplantation in children. The authors prepared the TCRbeta library with unique molecular identifiers. TCRdb re-called the PCR reads with MiXCR, one entry per CDR3 protein. Of about 900,000 distinct CDR3 sequences listed, about 31% are singletons. The source material was PBMCs, mostly from graft donor cells, sampled 360 days after TCRalphabeta/CD19-depleted stem cell transplant. Source of these receptors: a boy under two years old who had a stem cell transplant for SCID, so the T cells may come from the graft donor.

The rearrangement uses TRBV4-3 and TRBJ1-1; D is unclear. The germline V gene has CDR1 LGHNA and CDR2 YSLEER. Trimming removed 0 bases at V and 4 bases at J, with 15 bases between. The CDR3 extends over 16 amino acids. DNA of the CDR3: TGCGCCAGCAGCCAAGATTATTCCAGTTGGCGCACTGAAGCTTTCTTT. Amino acids: CASSQDYSSWRTEAFF.

The V gene is TRBV6-5, the J gene TRBJ2-1, with 15 bases matching TRBD2. Germline-derived CDR1 and CDR2 are MNHEY and SVGAGI. V trimming: 7 bases; J trimming: 0 bases; junction bases outside the gene matches: 7. The CDR3 extends over 18 amino acids. DNA for the CDR3: TGTGCCAGCATCGGGACTAGCGGGGGGCCGATCTCCTACAATGAGCAGTTCTTC. It is translated as CASIGTSGGPISYNEQFF.

The chain links TRBV29-1 to TRBJ2-5; D remains ambiguous. Per germline, CDR1 SQVTM and CDR2 ANQGSEA. This CDR3 has 13 amino acids. The V gene lost 5 bases and the J gene lost 2 bases, with 12 bases spanning the gap. The CDR3 sequence: CSVSPRLQETQYF. As DNA, the CDR3 is TGCAGCGTTAGTCCGCGACTTCAAGAGACCCAGTACTTC.

This clonotype occurred a few times. The genes are TRBV10-3 and TRBJ2-7; 9 nucleotides align to TRBD1. V gave up 6 bases and J gave up 3 bases; unmatched junction bases: 3. CDR1 is ENHRY and CDR2 is SYGVKD in the germline V gene. The CDR3 contains 13 residues. CDR3 loop: CAIRGDRVYEQYF. Written as DNA, the CDR3 is TGTGCCATCAGAGGGGACAGGGTCTACGAGCAGTACTTC.

This rearrangement joins TRBV6-1 to TRBJ2-1, with 16 positions matching TRBD2. Germline V CDR1 and CDR2: MNHNS, SASEGT. Trimming took 6 bases from V and 8 from J; bases not matched to a gene: 4. This CDR3 region has 15 residues. As DNA, the CDR3 is TGTGCCAGCAGATCGGGACTAGCGGGGGGGCATGAGCAGTTCTTC. Translated, it gives CASRSGLAGGHEQFF.

V and J are TRBV6-1 and TRBJ2-2; 7 bases map to TRBD1. CDR3 length equals 14 residues. The germline gives CDR1 MNHNS, CDR2 SASEGT. The J segment lost 5 bases and the V segment lost 6 bases, leaving 6 bases of the junction unmatched. CDR3 nucleotide sequence: TGTGCCAGCAGAAGAGGGACAGTGACCGGGGAGCTGTTTTTT. Protein product: CASRRGTVTGELFF.

This clonotype was counted between two and nine times. This chain links TRBV5-1 with TRBJ2-2, with D possibly being TRBD1 (5 bases). The germline V and J ends were trimmed by 5 bases and 1 base, with 15 bases remaining between them. This CDR3 comprises 16 residues. Germline CDR1 reads SGHRS; CDR2 reads YFSETQ. The CDR3 nucleotides are TGCGCCAGCAGTTATCAGGGATTTAGGAACACCGGGGAGCTGTTTTTT. Translating gives CASSYQGFRNTGELFF.

This clonotype was seen only a few times. This chain links TRBV4-2 with TRBJ2-1; either TRBD1 or TRBD2 may supply D (6 bases each). Germline CDR1 and CDR2: LGHNA and YNFKEQ. The V and J ends lost 4 bases and 7 bases respectively, with 14 bases between them. This CDR3 contains 14 residues. DNA for the CDR3: TGTGCCAGCAGCCCCGGTGGGGGGACAAATGAGCAGTTCTTC. This gives the protein CASSPGGGTNEQFF.

V usage is TRBV12-3 or TRBV12-4 and J usage is TRBJ1-1; D not resolved. V gave up 6 bases and J gave up 6 bases, with 11 bases separating them. The CDR3 sequence is 12 residues long. The CDR3 sequence is CASSSEEAEAFF. The CDR3 region has the DNA TGTGCCAGCAGCTCAGAGGAAGCTGAAGCTTTCTTT.

The gene calls are TRBV28 and TRBJ1-1; D is unresolved. Germline V CDR1 and CDR2: MDHEN, SYDVKM. The CDR3 totals 14 residues. V lost 3 bases, J lost 0 bases, and 8 bases lay in between. The chain's CDR3 is CASSFLGMNTEAFF. The CDR3 nucleotides read TGTGCCAGCAGTTTTTTGGGAATGAACACTGAAGCTTTCTTT.

The chain joins TRBV4-2 to TRBJ1-4; D remains unclear. The CDR3 has 12 amino acids. Germline V gene lookup returns CDR1 LGHNA and CDR2 YNFKEQ. Trimming stripped 7 bases from V and 8 bases from J, with 11 bases between. CDR3 amino acids: CASMGAEEKLFF. The CDR3, as DNA: TGTGCCAGCATGGGAGCAGAAGAAAAACTGTTTTTT.

The V call is TRBV27, the J call TRBJ1-5; D is ambiguous. The CDR3 runs to 18 residues. Germline CDR1 reads MNHEY; CDR2 reads SMNVEV (reference sequence). Trimming removed 1 base at V and 4 bases at J, with 20 bases between. CDR3 nucleotides: TGTGCCAGCAGTTTATGCCGTTCGGGCAGAACAGAAAATCAGCCCCAGCATTTT. This gives the protein CASSLCRSGRTENQPQHF.

The chain carries TRBV6-1 and TRBJ1-4; D unclear. Looked up from germline, CDR1 is MNHNS and CDR2 is SASEGT. The CDR3 has 13 amino acids. The germline V and J ends were trimmed by 6 bases and 6 bases, with 11 bases remaining between them. The CDR3 coding sequence is TGTGCCAGCAGCCTGTTAAGGGATGAAAAACTGTTTTTT. Its protein product is CASSLLRDEKLFF.

This sequence joins TRBV5-1 and TRBJ2-1; D possibly corresponds to TRBD2 (6 bases). Trimming left V 4 bases short and J 5 bases short, with 19 bases between. Germline-derived CDR1 and CDR2 are SGHRS and YFSETQ. There are 16 residues in the CDR3. As DNA, the CDR3 is TGCGCCAGCAGCGTCGACAACCGGGACTCAAACAATGAGCAGTTCTTC. It codes for CASSVDNRDSNNEQFF.

The sample holds a few counts of this clonotype. The chain uses TRBV12-3 or TRBV12-4 and TRBJ2-5; 8 nucleotides align to TRBD2. With 8 bases clipped from V and 1 base from J, the junction kept 6 bases outside the gene matches. The CDR3 is 14 amino acids. CDR3 sequence: CASSPGGVQETQYF. CDR3 coding DNA: TGTGCCAGCTCCCCGGGGGGGGTCCAAGAGACCCAGTACTTC.

The chain is built from TRBV2 and TRBJ2-7, with a tentative D call TRBD2 (5 bases). The CDR3 extends over 13 amino acids. V dropped 10 bases and J dropped 7 bases, with 20 bases sitting between them. CDR1 and CDR2 (germline): SNHLY, FYNNEI. The CDR3 loop reads CATGKDLVREQYF. The CDR3 DNA reads TGTGCCACCGGGAAAGACCTCGTACGGGAGCAGTACTTC.

The chain has TRBV24-1 and TRBJ2-3; the match to TRBD2 covers 12 bases. V shed 7 bases and J 0 bases; nucleotides not matched to a gene: 4. The CDR3 sequence is 16 residues long. CDR1 and CDR2 (germline): KGHDR, SFDVKD. This CDR3 is CATSLAGGTSTDTQYF. CDR3 DNA sequence: TGTGCCACCAGCCTAGCGGGGGGGACTAGCACAGATACGCAGTATTTT.

This clonotype has only a few counts. The chain couples TRBV5-1 to TRBJ1-3; D remains unclear. V was shortened by 6 bases and J by 0 bases, with 7 bases between the two germline ends. The CDR3 extends over 13 amino acids. Germline CDR1 reads SGHRS; CDR2 reads YFSETQ. CDR3 in DNA: TGCGCCAGCAAAGTCCCCTCTGGAAACACCATATATTTT. Translation: CASKVPSGNTIYF.

This clonotype was detected a few times. The rearrangement joins TRBV28 to TRBJ2-7; D possibly corresponds to TRBD2 (6 bases). This CDR3 is 16 amino acids long. The germline V gene has CDR1 MDHEN and CDR2 SYDVKM. The V end lost 3 bases, the J end lost 2 bases, and 17 bases lay between the germline ends. The chain's CDR3 is CASSLGREELTYEQYF. In nucleotides, the CDR3 is TGTGCCAGCAGTTTGGGTAGGGAGGAATTAACCTACGAGCAGTACTTC.

V usage is TRBV7-9 and J usage is TRBJ2-1; D not resolved. CDR1 and CDR2 (germline): SEHNR, FQNEAQ (reference sequence). The CDR3 totals 13 residues. V lost 6 bases to trimming and J lost 8 bases, with 14 bases between them. The CDR3 protein is CASRAQERDEQFF. The CDR3 DNA sequence: TGTGCCAGCAGGGCCCAGGAGCGCGATGAGCAGTTCTTC.

V usage is TRBV7-2 and J usage is TRBJ2-7; D ambiguous. The ends were cut back, 2 bases at V and 2 bases at J, with 10 bases in the middle. Germline V lookup: CDR1 SGHTA, CDR2 FQGNSA. The CDR3 runs 14 residues. CDR3 protein: CASSLWEEAYEQYF. CDR3 bases: TGTGCCAGCAGCTTATGGGAAGAAGCCTACGAGCAGTACTTC. Combining the CDR3 with reference TRBV7-2 and TRBJ2-7 gives the whole variable domain GAGVSQSPSNKVTEKGKDVELRCDPISGHTALYWYRQSLGQGLEFLIYFQGNSAPDKSGLPSDRFSAERTGGSVSTLTIQRTQQEDSAVYLCASSLWEEAYEQYFGPGTRLTVT.

In DNA, the CDR3 is TGTGCCAGCAGCTCAACTAAGAATGAGCAGTTCTTC. Protein sequence: CASSSTKNEQFF. The V and J genes are TRBV7-9 and TRBJ2-1; the D is unclear. Germline V gives CDR1 SEHNR, CDR2 FQNEAQ (reference sequence). The CDR3 length is 12 residues. The V gene lost 4 bases and the J gene lost 7 bases, with 8 bases spanning the gap.

There are a few counts of this clonotype. This chain links TRBV24-1 with TRBJ2-3, with TRBD2 as a possible D gene (5 bases). The V gene lost 9 bases and the J gene lost 4 bases, with 13 bases spanning the gap. CDR3 length: 13 residues. CDR1 is KGHDR, CDR2 SFDVKD, per germline. CDR3 amino acids: CATEGETPDTQYF. CDR3 DNA sequence: TGTGCCACCGAGGGTGAAACCCCAGATACGCAGTATTTT.

Details on this clonotype: One end of the junction does not line up with germline, which may come from a read error. The gene calls are TRBV24-1 and TRBJ2-7; the D gene could be TRBD1 or TRBD2 (5 bases each). Germline CDR1 KGHDR, CDR2 SFDVKD. This CDR3 contains 13 residues. Written as DNA, the CDR3 is TGTGCCACCAGTGCCGGGGCGTCCTACGAGCACTACTTC. Protein: CATSAGASYEHYF.

This clonotype showed up just a few times. The V call is TRBV4-1, the J call TRBJ1-4, with TRBD1 identical over 9 bases. V trimming: 4 bases; J trimming: 7 bases; junction bases outside the gene matches: 13. The germline CDR1 and CDR2 sequences are MGHRA and YSYEKL. This CDR3 is built from 17 residues. CDR3 sequence: CASSPGQGPVSGEKLFF. The CDR3 DNA reads as TGCGCCAGCAGCCCCGGACAGGGGCCGGTTTCGGGTGAAAAACTGTTTTTT.

This clonotype was counted ten times or more. This sequence joins TRBV7-3 and TRBJ1-1; TRBD1 might be the D (6 bases). In germline, CDR1 is SGHTA, CDR2 FQGTGA. The germline V and J ends were trimmed by 2 bases and 5 bases, with 15 bases remaining between them. This CDR3 has 15 residues. CDR3 coding DNA: TGTGCCAGCAGCTTACAGGGGCGGTTGCTAACTGAAGCTTTCTTT. It translates to CASSLQGRLLTEAFF.

This sequence joins TRBV29-1 and TRBJ2-6, with D tentatively TRBD1 (5 bases). V lost 4 bases to trimming and J lost 4 bases, with 14 bases between them. The CDR3 consists of 15 residues. Per the germline V gene, CDR1 is SQVTM and CDR2 is ANQGSEA. The CDR3: CSVVGRAPGANVLTF. For the CDR3, the DNA is TGCAGCGTTGTGGGCAGGGCCCCCGGGGCCAACGTCCTGACTTTC.

The chain is built from TRBV5-6 and TRBJ2-5; 10 bases fit TRBD2. The CDR3 has 17 amino acids. The V gene's germline CDR1 is SGHDT and CDR2 YYEEEE. V was pared by 3 bases and J by 3 bases, with 11 bases of the junction left unmatched. As DNA, the CDR3 is TGTGCCAGCAGCTGGGGGATGACTAGCGGGCAAAAAGAGACCCAGTACTTC. Translating it yields CASSWGMTSGQKETQYF.

J is TRBJ1-4 and V is TRBV4-3, with unresolved D. V shed 4 bases and J shed 2 bases, with 20 bases lying between them. Per the germline V gene, CDR1 is LGHNA and CDR2 is YSLEER. CDR3 length: 18 residues. The CDR3 region is CASSRGSRRAVTNEKLFF. The CDR3 DNA reads TGCGCCAGCAGCCGCGGAAGTCGCCGCGCCGTGACTAATGAAAAACTGTTTTTT.

This clonotype was seen only a few times. The J gene is TRBJ2-2, the V gene TRBV12-3 or TRBV12-4; D possibly corresponds to TRBD1 (5 bases). V was clipped by 5 bases and J by 3 bases, with 16 bases between them. There are 16 residues in the CDR3. The CDR3, as DNA: TGTGCCAGCAGTCCCCGGGCAGGGTGGGACACCGGGGAGCTGTTTTTT. Its translation: CASSPRAGWDTGELFF.

V gene TRBV2 combines with J gene TRBJ2-5; 7 bases map to TRBD2. The junction had 11 bases not matched to a gene; V was cut back by 3 bases and J by 1 base. The CDR3 consists of 17 residues. Germline CDR1 and CDR2: SNHLY and FYNNEI. CDR3 in amino acids: CASSDLGRGIFQETQYF. DNA for the CDR3: TGTGCCAGCAGTGATCTTGGGCGGGGGATTTTCCAAGAGACCCAGTACTTC.